Listed here are 12 T cell receptor beta chains from one sample, sequenced in a study of Graves' ophthalmopathy and Graves' hyperthyroidism. Transcripts of RNA were the source for amplifying TCR beta CDR3 regions. After a first-round RT-PCR with HTBI primers, a second-round multiplex PCR was run. Via MiXCR, TCRdb re-called the multiplex PCR reads, giving one row per CDR3 protein. Seen here are 450,000 to 600,000 distinct CDR3 sequences, about 40% observed once, and the top ten hold roughly 4.5%. Sequenced input: peripheral blood or thyroid tissue (not recorded which). These receptors all come from an adult man with Graves' hyperthyroidism.

The V call is TRBV20-1, the J call TRBJ2-7; D remains ambiguous. The CDR3 length is 13 residues. V was clipped by 3 bases and J by 5 bases, with 14 bases between them. CDR1 is DFQATT, CDR2 SNEGSKA, per germline (reference sequence). CDR3 DNA: TGCAGTGCTAGGGCCCTGGGAACCAACGAGCAGTACTTC. Protein product: CSARALGTNEQYF.

The J gene is TRBJ2-5, the V gene TRBV15, with a tentative D call TRBD1 (5 bases). The V end lost 2 bases, the J end lost 3 bases, and 19 bases lay between the germline ends. The CDR3 has 17 residues. Per the germline V gene, CDR1 is LNHNV and CDR2 is YYDKDF (reference sequence). The CDR3 bases are TGTGCCACCAGCAGAACCTTAGACGACAGTGAAGAAGAGACCCAGTACTTC. It translates to CATSRTLDDSEEETQYF.

This sequence joins TRBV7-3 and TRBJ1-6; no reliable D call. Germline V gene lookup returns CDR1 SGHTA and CDR2 FQGTGA. Trimming removed 4 bases at V and 9 bases at J, with 13 bases between. The CDR3 totals 14 residues. This chain's CDR3 is CASSSTSDGSPLHF. DNA for the CDR3: TGTGCCAGCAGCTCAACTAGCGACGGTTCACCCCTCCACTTT.

The gene calls are TRBV4-1 and TRBJ1-2; D is possibly TRBD1 (6 bases). The length of the CDR3 is 15 residues. V was pared by 3 bases and J by 4 bases, with 15 bases between. Germline values: CDR1 MGHRA, CDR2 YSYEKL. For the CDR3, the DNA is TGCGCCAGCAGCCAGGTACAGGGATCCTCCTATGGCTACACCTTC. Translated, it gives CASSQVQGSSYGYTF.

This clonotype was counted many times. The chain is built from TRBV9 and TRBJ2-7, with D possibly matching TRBD2 (6 bases). V gave up 0 bases and J gave up 0 bases, with 7 bases separating them. The V gene's germline CDR1 is SGDLS and CDR2 YYNGEE. The CDR3 runs to 14 residues. The DNA of the CDR3 is TGTGCCAGCAGCGTAGACGGGAGCTCCTACGAGCAGTACTTC. It encodes CASSVDGSSYEQYF.

This clonotype was recorded a few times. The genes are TRBV6-6 and TRBJ2-7; 8 bases line up with TRBD2. V shed 6 bases, J shed 2 bases, and the junction held 3 bases outside the gene matches. The CDR3 extends over 13 amino acids. Germline V gene sequence: CDR1 MNHNY, CDR2 SVGAGI (reference sequence). Here the CDR3 DNA reads TGTGCCAGCAGAACGACTAGCGCCTACGAGCAGTACTTC. Translating it yields CASRTTSAYEQYF.

CDR3 loop: CASSYLRGTTYEQYF. The CDR3 bases are TGTGCCAGCAGTTACTTGCGGGGGACCACCTACGAGCAGTACTTC. The J gene is TRBJ2-7, the V gene TRBV6-5; 7 bases fit TRBD2. V lost 1 base to trimming and J lost 2 bases; unmatched junction nucleotides: 5. Per germline, CDR1 MNHEY and CDR2 SVGAGI. The CDR3 is 15 amino acids.

In its sample, this clonotype was seen a few times. At one boundary the junction diverges from the germline segment, which might be a read error. The chain employs TRBV12-3 or TRBV12-4 and TRBJ2-6; D is undetermined. The CDR3 has 15 residues. The CDR3: CASSQTFSGTNVLTF. DNA of the CDR3: TGTGCCAGCAGCCAGACTTTCTCTGGGACCAACGTCCTGACTTTC.

This clonotype has a handful of counts. The rearrangement joins TRBV27 to TRBJ1-5; no firm D call. The CDR3 has 13 amino acids. Between the trimmed V and J ends, which lost 3 bases and 4 bases, there was a span of 7 bases. Germline assignment: CDR1 MNHEY and CDR2 SMNVEV (reference sequence). CDR3: CASSLVENQPQHF. The CDR3 DNA reads TGTGCCAGCAGTTTGGTGGAGAATCAGCCCCAGCATTTT.

This clonotype was seen many times. The chain employs TRBV19 and TRBJ1-5, with TRBD1 matching over 7 bases. Trimming cost V 6 bases and J 6 bases; bases outside gene matches: 8. Germline V lookup: CDR1 LNHDA, CDR2 SQIVND (reference sequence). This CDR3 is built from 14 residues. This CDR3 reads CASRPTGVAQPQHF. CDR3 DNA: TGTGCCAGTAGACCAACAGGGGTTGCTCAGCCCCAGCATTTT.

The chain has TRBV2 and TRBJ2-5; D not certain. Germline-derived CDR1 and CDR2 are SNHLY and FYNNEI. The CDR3 covers 14 residues. The CDR3 DNA follows: TGTGCTAGGCGCCCCATGGGGAACCAAGAGACCCAGTACTTC. It is translated as CARRPMGNQETQYF.

Comment on this clonotype: A much larger clone differs by one base, so this may be a read error. J is TRBJ1-1 and V is TRBV20-1; D remains unclear. CDR3 length equals 15 residues. Germline-derived CDR1 and CDR2 are DFQATT and SNEGSKA (reference sequence). V was pared by 5 bases and J by 4 bases, with 20 bases between. CDR3 nucleotides: TGCAGTGCTGCCCTATTTGAGGCGGTATCCACTGAAGCTTTCTTT. Amino acid sequence: CSAALFEAVSTEAFF.